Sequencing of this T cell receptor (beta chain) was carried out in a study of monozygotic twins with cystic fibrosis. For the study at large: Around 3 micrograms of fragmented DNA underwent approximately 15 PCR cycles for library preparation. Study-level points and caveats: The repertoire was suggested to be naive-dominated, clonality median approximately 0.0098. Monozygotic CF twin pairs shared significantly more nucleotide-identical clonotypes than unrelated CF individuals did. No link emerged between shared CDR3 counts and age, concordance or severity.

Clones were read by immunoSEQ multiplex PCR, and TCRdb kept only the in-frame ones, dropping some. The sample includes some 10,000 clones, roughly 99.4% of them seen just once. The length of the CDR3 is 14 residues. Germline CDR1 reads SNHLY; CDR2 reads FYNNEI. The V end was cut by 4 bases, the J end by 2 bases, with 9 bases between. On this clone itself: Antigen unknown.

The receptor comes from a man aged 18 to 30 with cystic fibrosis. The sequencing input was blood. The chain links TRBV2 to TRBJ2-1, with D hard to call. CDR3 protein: CASSGQRPYNEQFF. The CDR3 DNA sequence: TGTGCCAGCAGTGGCCAGAGACCCTACAATGAGCAGTTCTTC.